These T cell receptor beta chains were read from a single sample in a study of CXCR3-negative and CXCR3-positive naive CD8 T cells. TCRdb reprocessed the 5' RACE reads, keeping one entry per CDR3 protein, no DNA. The sample data list roughly 65,000 distinct CDR3 sequences. Sequenced input: naive CXCR3+ CD8+ T cells from blood. Receptors originate from a human donor in good health. Some clones in this sample may be carry-over from other donors' samples. Both conserved end residues are part of each CDR3. The order of the fields is J gene, V gene, CDR3 protein.

j_call: TRBJ2-1
v_call: TRBV4-2
cdr3_aa: CASSQPPRDEQFF

j_call: TRBJ2-1
v_call: TRBV12-3/TRBV12-4
cdr3_aa: CASSPPRNEQFF

j_call: TRBJ2-7
v_call: TRBV3-1
cdr3_aa: CASSPPDRGYEQYF

j_call: TRBJ2-6
v_call: TRBV6-6
cdr3_aa: CASSSIGSGANVLTF

j_call: TRBJ2-1
v_call: TRBV4-3
cdr3_aa: CASSQDFLASGVNEQFF

j_call: TRBJ2-3
v_call: TRBV12-3/TRBV12-4
cdr3_aa: CASSQGLADTQYF

j_call: TRBJ1-1
v_call: TRBV6-5
cdr3_aa: CASSYYRDTEAFF

j_call: TRBJ2-7
v_call: TRBV7-9
cdr3_aa: CASSLGGRAYEQYF

j_call: TRBJ2-1
v_call: TRBV11-2
cdr3_aa: CASSIPGQGSNEQFF

j_call: TRBJ2-1
v_call: TRBV12-5
cdr3_aa: CASGDPGTGVNEQFF

j_call: TRBJ2-5
v_call: TRBV20-1
cdr3_aa: CSARDGAGPDGTQYF

j_call: TRBJ2-7
v_call: TRBV7-2
cdr3_aa: CASSLGGTYEQYF

j_call: TRBJ1-2
v_call: TRBV29-1
cdr3_aa: CSVEEGQGTIYGYTF

j_call: TRBJ2-5
v_call: TRBV20-1
cdr3_aa: CSATRARAGQETQYF

j_call: TRBJ2-2
v_call: TRBV10-3
cdr3_aa: CAISEAKIDILNTGELFF

j_call: TRBJ2-7
v_call: TRBV6-2/TRBV6-3
cdr3_aa: CASCSRTYEQYF

j_call: TRBJ2-7
v_call: TRBV29-1
cdr3_aa: CSVFGSYEQYF

j_call: TRBJ2-7
v_call: TRBV29-1
cdr3_aa: CSVGGGGYEQYF

j_call: TRBJ1-1
v_call: TRBV7-9
cdr3_aa: CASSSRDRGQAFF

j_call: TRBJ1-1
v_call: TRBV4-3
cdr3_aa: CASSQVTRGTEAFF

j_call: TRBJ1-1
v_call: TRBV7-8
cdr3_aa: CASSPIPLSEAFF

j_call: TRBJ2-1
v_call: TRBV3-1
cdr3_aa: CASSQEGRSSYNEQFF

j_call: TRBJ2-3
v_call: TRBV6-2/TRBV6-3
cdr3_aa: CASSKGVASTDTQYF

j_call: TRBJ2-1
v_call: TRBV7-6
cdr3_aa: CASSSAGEQFF

j_call: TRBJ2-2
v_call: TRBV6-2/TRBV6-3
cdr3_aa: CASSPGQTTGELFF

j_call: TRBJ1-2
v_call: TRBV6-5
cdr3_aa: CASSYIGTGDGGYTF

j_call: TRBJ1-2
v_call: TRBV4-1
cdr3_aa: CASSPRTGEGGYTF

j_call: TRBJ2-2
v_call: TRBV27
cdr3_aa: CASSIRTGKLTTGELFF

j_call: TRBJ2-1
v_call: TRBV9
cdr3_aa: CASSVALAGGPNEQFF

j_call: TRBJ1-1
v_call: TRBV13
cdr3_aa: CASSSTPQSWGEAFF

j_call: TRBJ1-1
v_call: TRBV5-1
cdr3_aa: CASSLGDTEALF

j_call: TRBJ1-1
v_call: TRBV3-1
cdr3_aa: CASSQVESEAFF

j_call: TRBJ2-1
v_call: TRBV11-2
cdr3_aa: CASSRGTSGGAYNEQFF

j_call: TRBJ2-2
v_call: TRBV29-1
cdr3_aa: CSVEGTGIAGELFF

j_call: TRBJ2-7
v_call: TRBV29-1
cdr3_aa: CSVVSSETYEQYF

j_call: TRBJ2-4
v_call: TRBV7-9
cdr3_aa: CASSSTGTGKNIQYF

j_call: TRBJ2-1
v_call: TRBV4-1
cdr3_aa: CASSQDGVFNRDEQFF

j_call: TRBJ2-1
v_call: TRBV5-1
cdr3_aa: CASSLTGLDNEQFF

j_call: TRBJ1-2
v_call: TRBV29-1
cdr3_aa: CSVVSGVTYGYTF

j_call: TRBJ2-7
v_call: TRBV14
cdr3_aa: CASSRTGDLGGYEQYF

j_call: TRBJ2-7
v_call: TRBV2
cdr3_aa: CASSVVFDSGVGGEQAYEQYF

j_call: TRBJ1-2
v_call: TRBV19
cdr3_aa: CASSPGTALYYGYTF

j_call: TRBJ2-1
v_call: TRBV19
cdr3_aa: CASSIWASYNEQFF

j_call: TRBJ2-3
v_call: TRBV7-7
cdr3_aa: CASSPRQELDTQYF

j_call: TRBJ2-3
v_call: TRBV9
cdr3_aa: CASSGGQTADTQYF

j_call: TRBJ1-5
v_call: TRBV20-1
cdr3_aa: CSAAGTGGGNQPQHF

j_call: TRBJ2-7
v_call: TRBV20-1
cdr3_aa: CSARHPNRASLTYEQYF

j_call: TRBJ2-7
v_call: TRBV29-1
cdr3_aa: CSVEVIAGGHPYEQYF

j_call: TRBJ2-3
v_call: TRBV7-2
cdr3_aa: CASSLVVLAGLTDTQYF

j_call: TRBJ2-7
v_call: TRBV6-5
cdr3_aa: CASSAYVTGTGYEQYF

j_call: TRBJ2-5
v_call: TRBV6-2/TRBV6-3
cdr3_aa: CASSYSPGGPETQYF

j_call: TRBJ1-1
v_call: TRBV25-1
cdr3_aa: CASIGGALATEAFF

j_call: TRBJ2-7
v_call: TRBV6-2/TRBV6-3
cdr3_aa: CASSYKWDEQYF

j_call: TRBJ1-1
v_call: TRBV7-9
cdr3_aa: CASSSTVGQITEAFF

j_call: TRBJ1-5
v_call: TRBV5-6
cdr3_aa: CAARRRKGSNQPQHF

j_call: TRBJ1-5
v_call: TRBV5-6
cdr3_aa: CASNHGTGNQPQHF

j_call: TRBJ2-1
v_call: TRBV5-1
cdr3_aa: CASSITGVDEQFF

j_call: TRBJ2-3
v_call: TRBV5-1
cdr3_aa: CASSFTDTQYF

j_call: TRBJ1-1
v_call: TRBV28
cdr3_aa: CASRPNRATEAFF